This T cell receptor (beta chain) was retrieved from a study of T cell repertoires in cytomegalovirus infection. In the study overall: Signatures in public TCR beta sequences pointed to both CMV infection and matching HLA type.

The CDR3 extends over 17 amino acids. CDR1 SGHTA and CDR2 FQGNSA come from the germline V gene. Trimming stripped 4 bases from V and 0 bases from J, with 13 bases between. This clonotype was recorded many times. What it recognizes is unknown. TCRdb used MiXCR to reprocess the reads, holding one entry per CDR3 protein. Among about 740,000 distinct CDR3 sequences listed, approximately 33% were seen once. This chain links TRBV7-2 with TRBJ1-6, with a possible D match to TRBD1 (5 bases). The input for sequencing was cultured PBMCs, taken from culture after CMV antigen stimulation. The TCR was taken from a human donor in good health (CMV status not recorded). Some clones in this sample may be carry-over from other donors' samples. For the CDR3, the DNA is TGTGCCAGCAGCTCCGACAGTATCTTCTCCTATAATTCACCCCTCCACTTT. Translating gives CASSSDSIFSYNSPLHF. Together with reference TRBV7-2 and TRBJ1-6, the CDR3 gives the full variable domain: GAGVSQSPSNKVTEKGKDVELRCDPISGHTALYWYRQSLGQGLEFLIYFQGNSAPDKSGLPSDRFSAERTGGSVSTLTIQRTQQEDSAVYLCASSSDSIFSYNSPLHFGNGTRLTVT.